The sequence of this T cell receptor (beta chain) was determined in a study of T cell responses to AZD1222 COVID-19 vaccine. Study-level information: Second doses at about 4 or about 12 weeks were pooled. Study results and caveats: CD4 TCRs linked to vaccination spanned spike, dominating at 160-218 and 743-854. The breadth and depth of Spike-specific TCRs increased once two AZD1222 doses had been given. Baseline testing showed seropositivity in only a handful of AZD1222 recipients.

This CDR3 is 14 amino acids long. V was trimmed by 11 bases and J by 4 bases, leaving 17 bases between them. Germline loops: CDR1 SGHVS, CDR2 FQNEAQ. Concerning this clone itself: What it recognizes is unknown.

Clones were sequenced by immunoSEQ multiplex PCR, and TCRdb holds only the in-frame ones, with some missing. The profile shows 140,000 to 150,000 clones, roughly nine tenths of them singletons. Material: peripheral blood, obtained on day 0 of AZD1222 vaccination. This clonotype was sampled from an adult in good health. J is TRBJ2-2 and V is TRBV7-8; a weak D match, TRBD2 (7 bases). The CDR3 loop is CACSGGRATGELFF. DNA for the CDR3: TGTGCCTGTTCGGGGGGCCGCGCCACCGGGGAGCTGTTTTTT. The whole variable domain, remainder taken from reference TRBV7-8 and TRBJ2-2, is GAGVSQSPRYKVAKRGQDVALRCDPISGHVSLFWYQQALGQGPEFLTYFQNEAQLDKSGLPSDRFFAERPEGSVSTLKIQRTQQEDSAVYLCACSGGRATGELFFGEGSRLTVL.